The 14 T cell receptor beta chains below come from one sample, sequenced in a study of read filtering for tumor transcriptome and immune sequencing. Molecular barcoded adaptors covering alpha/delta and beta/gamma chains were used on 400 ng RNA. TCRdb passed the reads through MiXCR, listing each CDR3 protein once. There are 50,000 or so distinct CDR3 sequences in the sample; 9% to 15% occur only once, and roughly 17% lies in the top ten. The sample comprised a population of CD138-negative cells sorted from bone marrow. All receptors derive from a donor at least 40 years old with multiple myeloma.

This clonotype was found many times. In DNA form, the CDR3 reads TGTGCCAGCAGCTTAACGGGACAGCTACAAGAGACCCAGTACTTC. It translates to CASSLTGQLQETQYF. V and J are TRBV7-3 and TRBJ2-5, with TRBD1 matching over 7 bases. V dropped 0 bases and J dropped 2; count of bases not matched to a gene: 3. The CDR3 has 15 residues. Per germline, CDR1 SGHTA and CDR2 FQGTGA.

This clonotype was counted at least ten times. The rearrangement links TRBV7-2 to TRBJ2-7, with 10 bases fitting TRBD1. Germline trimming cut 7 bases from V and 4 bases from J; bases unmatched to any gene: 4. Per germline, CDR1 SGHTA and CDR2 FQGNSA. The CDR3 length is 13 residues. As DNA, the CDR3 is TGTGCCAGCACCCTGGACAGGGGGTACGAGCAGTACTTC. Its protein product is CASTLDRGYEQYF.

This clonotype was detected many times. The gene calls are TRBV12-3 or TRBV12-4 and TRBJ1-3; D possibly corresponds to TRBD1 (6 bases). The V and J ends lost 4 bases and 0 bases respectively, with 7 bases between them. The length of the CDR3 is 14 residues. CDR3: CASSWDISGNTIYF. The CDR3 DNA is TGTGCCAGCAGTTGGGACATCTCTGGAAACACCATATATTTT.

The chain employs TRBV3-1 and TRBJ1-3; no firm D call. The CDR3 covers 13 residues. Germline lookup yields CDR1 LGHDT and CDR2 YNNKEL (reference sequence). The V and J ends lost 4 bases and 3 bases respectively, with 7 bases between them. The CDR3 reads CASSPDLGNTIYF. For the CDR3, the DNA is TGTGCCAGCAGCCCCGACCTTGGAAACACCATATATTTT.

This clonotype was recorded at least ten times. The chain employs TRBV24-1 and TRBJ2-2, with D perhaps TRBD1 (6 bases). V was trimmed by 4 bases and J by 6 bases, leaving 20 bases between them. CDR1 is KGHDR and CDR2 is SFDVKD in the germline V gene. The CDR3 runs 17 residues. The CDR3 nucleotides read TGTGCCACCAGTGAGTCCGGTTTGAACAGGGTGGCCGGGGAGCTGTTTTTT. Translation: CATSESGLNRVAGELFF.

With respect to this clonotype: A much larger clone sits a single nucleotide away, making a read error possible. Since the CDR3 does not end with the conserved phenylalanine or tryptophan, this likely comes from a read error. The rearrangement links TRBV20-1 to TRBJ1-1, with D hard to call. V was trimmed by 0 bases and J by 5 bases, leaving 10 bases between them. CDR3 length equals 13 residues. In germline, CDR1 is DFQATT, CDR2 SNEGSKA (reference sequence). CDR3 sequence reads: CSARDLGGTEAFL. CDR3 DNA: TGCAGTGCTAGAGATTTGGGCGGGACTGAAGCTTTCCTT.

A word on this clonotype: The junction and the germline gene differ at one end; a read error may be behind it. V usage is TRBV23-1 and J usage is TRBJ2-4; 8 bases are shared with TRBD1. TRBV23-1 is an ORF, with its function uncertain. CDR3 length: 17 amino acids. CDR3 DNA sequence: TGCGCCAGCAGTCAACCGTCAGGGGGCGCTGGGAAAAACGTTCAGTACTTC. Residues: CASSQPSGGAGKNVQYF.

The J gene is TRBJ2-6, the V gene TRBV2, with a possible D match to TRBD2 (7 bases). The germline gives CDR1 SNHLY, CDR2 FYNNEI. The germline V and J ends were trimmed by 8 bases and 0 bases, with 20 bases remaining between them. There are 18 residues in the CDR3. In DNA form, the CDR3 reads TGTGCCAGCTCGGGTCAACGGGGGGCCTACTCTGGGGCCAACGTCCTGACTTTC. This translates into CASSGQRGAYSGANVLTF.

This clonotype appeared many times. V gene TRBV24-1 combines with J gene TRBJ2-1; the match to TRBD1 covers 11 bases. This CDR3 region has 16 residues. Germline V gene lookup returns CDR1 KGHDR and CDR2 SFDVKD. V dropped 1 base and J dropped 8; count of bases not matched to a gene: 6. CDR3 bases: TGTGCCACCAGTGATTTATCGGACAGGGGGCTCGATGAGCAGTTCTTC. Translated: CATSDLSDRGLDEQFF.

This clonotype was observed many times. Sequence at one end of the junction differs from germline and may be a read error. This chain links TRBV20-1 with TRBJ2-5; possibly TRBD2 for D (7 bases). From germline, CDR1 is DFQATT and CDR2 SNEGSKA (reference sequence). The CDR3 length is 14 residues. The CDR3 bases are TGCAGTGCTAGGGGTCCGGCGGGGGACAAAACCGGACACTTC. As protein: CSARGPAGDKTGHF.

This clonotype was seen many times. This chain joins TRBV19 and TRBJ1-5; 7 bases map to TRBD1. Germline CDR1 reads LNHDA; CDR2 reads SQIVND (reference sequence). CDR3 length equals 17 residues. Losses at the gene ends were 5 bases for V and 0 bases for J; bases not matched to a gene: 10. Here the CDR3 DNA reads TGTGCCAGTAGTTCACCTACAGGGGACCTTAGCAATCAGCCCCAGCATTTT. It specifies CASSSPTGDLSNQPQHF.

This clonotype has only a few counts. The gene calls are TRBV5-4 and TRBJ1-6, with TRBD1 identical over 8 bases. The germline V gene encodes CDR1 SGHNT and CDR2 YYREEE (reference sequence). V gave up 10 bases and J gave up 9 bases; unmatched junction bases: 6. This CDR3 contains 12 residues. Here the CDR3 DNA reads TGTGCCGGACAGGGAACCGGTTCACCCCTCCACTTT. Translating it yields CAGQGTGSPLHF.

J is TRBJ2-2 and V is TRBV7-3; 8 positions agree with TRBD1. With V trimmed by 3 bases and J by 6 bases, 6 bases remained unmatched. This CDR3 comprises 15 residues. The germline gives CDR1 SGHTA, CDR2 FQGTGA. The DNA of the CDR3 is TGTGCCAGCAGCTTTTTCCAGGGGGCGCCCGGGGAGCTGTTTTTT. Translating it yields CASSFFQGAPGELFF.

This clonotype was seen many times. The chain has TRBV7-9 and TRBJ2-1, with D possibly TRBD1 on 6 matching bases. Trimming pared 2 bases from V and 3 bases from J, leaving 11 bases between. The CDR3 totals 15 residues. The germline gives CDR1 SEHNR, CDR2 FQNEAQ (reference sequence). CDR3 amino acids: CASSLTRGFYNEQFF. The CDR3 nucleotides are TGTGCCAGCAGCTTAACCAGGGGTTTCTACAATGAGCAGTTCTTC.